Here is one T cell receptor (beta chain) with its context. The data belong to a study of blood T cell repertoires in COVID-19. About the study: T cells, B-cell-depleted T cells, or PBMCs provided the cDNA or gDNA that served as material.

Only in-frame clones appear in the TCRdb table, and some are missing; sequencing was by immunoSEQ multiplex PCR. The sample lists 55,000 to 70,000 clones; roughly 87% were seen once. Trimming removed 7 bases from V and 0 bases from J, with 10 bases in between. The germline CDR1 and CDR2 sequences are MRHNA and SNTAGT. The CDR3 length is 15 residues. Sequenced: peripheral blood. This clonotype was obtained from a woman aged 60-75 years with acute or convalescent COVID-19. The chain links TRBV6-4 to TRBJ1-6, with D uncertain. CDR3 sequence reads: CASKPSDSYNSPLHF. The CDR3 DNA reads as TGTGCCAGCAAACCGAGCGACTCCTATAATTCACCCCTCCACTTT.